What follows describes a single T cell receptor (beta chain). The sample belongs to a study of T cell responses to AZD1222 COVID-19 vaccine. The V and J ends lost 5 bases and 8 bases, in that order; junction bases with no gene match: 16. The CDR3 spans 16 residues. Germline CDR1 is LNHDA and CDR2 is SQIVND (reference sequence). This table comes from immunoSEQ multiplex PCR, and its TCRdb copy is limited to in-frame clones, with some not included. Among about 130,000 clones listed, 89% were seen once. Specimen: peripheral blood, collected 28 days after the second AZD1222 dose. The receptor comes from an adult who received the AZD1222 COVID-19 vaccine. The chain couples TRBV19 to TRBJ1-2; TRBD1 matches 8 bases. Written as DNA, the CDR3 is TGTGCCAGTAGTCTCTTCTCCGGACAGGGAAAAGGAGGCTACACCTTC. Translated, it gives CASSLFSGQGKGGYTF. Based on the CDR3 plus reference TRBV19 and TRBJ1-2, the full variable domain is DGGITQSPKYLFRKEGQNVTLSCEQNLNHDAMYWYRQDPGQGLRLIYYSQIVNDFQKGDIAEGYSVSREKKESFPLTVTSAQKNPTAFYLCASSLFSGQGKGGYTFGSGTRLTVV.